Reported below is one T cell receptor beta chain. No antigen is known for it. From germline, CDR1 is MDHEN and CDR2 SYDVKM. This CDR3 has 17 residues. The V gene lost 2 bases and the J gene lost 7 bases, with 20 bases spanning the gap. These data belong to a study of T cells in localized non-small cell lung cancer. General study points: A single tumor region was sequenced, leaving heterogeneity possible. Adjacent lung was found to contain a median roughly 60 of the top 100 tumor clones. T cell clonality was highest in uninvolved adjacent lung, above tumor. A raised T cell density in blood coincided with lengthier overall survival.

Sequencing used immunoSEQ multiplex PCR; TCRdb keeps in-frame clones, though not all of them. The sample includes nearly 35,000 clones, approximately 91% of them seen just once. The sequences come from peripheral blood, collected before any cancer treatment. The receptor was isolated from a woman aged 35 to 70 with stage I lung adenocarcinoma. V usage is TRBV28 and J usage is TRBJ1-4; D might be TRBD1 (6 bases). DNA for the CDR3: TGTGCCAGCAGTTTAGTAGGCCTTGGGGGGCCTGCTGAAAAACTGTTTTTT. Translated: CASSLVGLGGPAEKLFF.